Sequencing of this T cell receptor beta chain was carried out in a study of T cells after yellow fever vaccination. Findings and caveats of the study: Overlap between CD4 and CD8 compartments was detected for a small share of clonotypes. Subsequent to the booster, the majority of primary-vaccination clones reappeared (roughly 97% CD4, 80% to 90% CD8).

TCRdb independently ran MiXCR on the 5' RACE reads; one entry per CDR3 protein. The top ten clones hold 3% to 3.5% of a sample with approximately 300,000 distinct CDR3 sequences, approximately 11% of them seen once. The junction had 2 bases not matched to a gene; V was cut back by 8 bases and J by 3 bases. The CDR3 contains 13 residues. In germline, CDR1 is MNHEY, CDR2 SVGEGT. Comments on this clonotype: Its antigen is unidentified.

This chain links TRBV6-2 or TRBV6-3 with TRBJ2-3; 10 bases fit TRBD2. Sequencing was performed on CD4+ T cells sorted from PBMCs, taken 45 days after the yellow fever booster vaccination. The sequence came from a man aged 18 to 30 who received the YFV17D yellow fever vaccine. Written as DNA, the CDR3 is TGTGCCAGCCTACTAGCGGGGACAGATACGCAGTATTTT. It is translated as CASLLAGTDTQYF.